Below are 31 T cell receptor beta chains sequenced from a single sample in a study of T-cell reconstitution after alpha-beta-depleted transplantation in children. As it was prepared, the TCRbeta library received unique molecular identifiers. TCRdb independently ran MiXCR on the PCR reads; one entry per CDR3 protein. Here the sample spans about 900,000 distinct CDR3 sequences, about 29% being singletons. The sample in question was PBMCs, mostly from graft donor cells, obtained 360 days after TCRalphabeta/CD19-depleted stem cell transplant. Receptors were obtained from a boy under two years old who had a stem cell transplant for SCID, so the T cells may come from the graft donor.

The chain employs TRBV15 and TRBJ2-1; 9 bases align to TRBD1. In germline, CDR1 is LNHNV, CDR2 YYDKDF (reference sequence). This CDR3 has 14 residues. J gave up 6 bases and V 4 bases, and 4 bases lay outside the gene matches. CDR3 DNA: TGTGCCACCAGCACACCGGGACAGGGCAATGAGCAGTTCTTC. Translating it yields CATSTPGQGNEQFF.

This clonotype was seen only a few times. The chain employs TRBV12-3 or TRBV12-4 and TRBJ1-1, with D hard to call. There are 12 residues in the CDR3. With 3 bases removed from V and 5 bases from J, the gap between germline ends came to 7 bases. The CDR3 reads CASSFMQTEAFF. Here the CDR3 DNA reads TGTGCCAGCAGTTTTATGCAGACTGAAGCTTTCTTT.

The chain uses TRBV12-3 or TRBV12-4 and TRBJ2-1; no clear D. V was trimmed by 0 bases and J by 2 bases, leaving 14 bases between them. The CDR3 is made up of 17 amino acids. The CDR3 DNA is TGTGCCAGCAGTTTAGCGGGAAGTCACAACACCTACAATGAGCAGTTCTTC. Encoded protein: CASSLAGSHNTYNEQFF.

The chain employs TRBV6-1 and TRBJ2-6, with D unresolved. The germline gives CDR1 MNHNS, CDR2 SASEGT. Trimming took off 8 bases at V and 1 base at J, with 12 bases between the two ends. This CDR3 comprises 15 residues. The CDR3 DNA sequence: TGTGCCAGCTCGCTGGGAAGGTCTGGGGCCAACGTCCTGACTTTC. The encoded protein is CASSLGRSGANVLTF.

The chain carries TRBV5-1 and TRBJ2-3; 9 bases fit TRBD2. Germline CDR1 and CDR2: SGHRS and YFSETQ. The CDR3 is made up of 16 amino acids. Unmatched junction bases numbered 4, after V lost 0 bases and J lost 2 bases. CDR3: CASSLALAGHTDTQYF. The CDR3 DNA sequence: TGCGCCAGCAGCTTGGCGCTAGCGGGGCACACAGATACGCAGTATTTT.

The gene calls are TRBV12-3 or TRBV12-4 and TRBJ2-3, with D perhaps matching TRBD2 (6 bases). CDR3 length equals 15 residues. The V and J ends lost 3 bases and 5 bases respectively, with 15 bases between them. The CDR3: CASSFSSSGVDTQYF. For the CDR3, the DNA is TGTGCCAGCAGTTTTAGTTCATCGGGGGTAGATACGCAGTATTTT.

The genes are TRBV12-3 or TRBV12-4 and TRBJ1-1; no reliable D call. V was clipped by 3 bases and J by 0 bases, with 11 bases between them. This CDR3 spans 15 amino acids. CDR3 nucleotide sequence: TGTGCCAGCAGTTTTGAACCCGCTATGAACACTGAAGCTTTCTTT. Translation: CASSFEPAMNTEAFF.

This clonotype was counted a few times. V gene TRBV12-3 or TRBV12-4 combines with J gene TRBJ1-6; D is possibly TRBD1 (5 bases). The length of the CDR3 is 15 residues. V was trimmed by 4 bases and J by 7 bases, leaving 14 bases between them. The CDR3 loop is CASSSGPSGNSPLHF. In nucleotides, the CDR3 is TGTGCCAGCAGTTCAGGGCCTTCGGGGAATTCACCCCTCCACTTT.

This clonotype has ten or more counts. This chain connects TRBV11-2 to TRBJ2-2; TRBD2 matches at 8 bases. The CDR3 has 17 amino acids. V lost 1 base and J lost 4; bases outside the gene matches: 8. Germline CDR1 is SGHAT and CDR2 is FQNNGV. The CDR3 loop reads CASSLGLRGAFTGELFF. As DNA, the CDR3 is TGTGCCAGCAGCTTAGGTCTGCGGGGGGCCTTCACCGGGGAGCTGTTTTTT. The full variable domain, its missing parts supplied by reference TRBV11-2 and TRBJ2-2, is EAGVAQSPRYKIIEKRQSVAFWCNPISGHATLYWYQQILGQGPKLLIQFQNNGVVDDSQLPKDRFSAERLKGVDSTLKIQPAKLEDSAVYLCASSLGLRGAFTGELFFGEGSRLTVL.

This clonotype was recorded at least ten times. Here the CDR3 DNA reads TGCGCCAGCAGCTTCCGACTAGCGGGGAATACAGATACGCAGTATTTT. Translated, it gives CASSFRLAGNTDTQYF. The chain carries TRBV5-1 and TRBJ2-3; 11 bases align to TRBD2. Germline V lookup: CDR1 SGHRS, CDR2 YFSETQ. Losses at the gene ends were 2 bases for V and 3 bases for J; bases not matched to a gene: 5. This CDR3 contains 16 residues.

This clonotype turned up a few times. The chain combines TRBV20-1 with TRBJ2-3; weak D call: TRBD2 (5 bases). V was cut by 4 bases and J by 3 bases, with 14 bases left in between. This CDR3 is 14 amino acids long. The germline V gene encodes CDR1 DFQATT and CDR2 SNEGSKA (reference sequence). CDR3 bases: TGCAGTGCTACAGACGGACTTCGGACAGATACGCAGTATTTT. Translating gives CSATDGLRTDTQYF.

The genes are TRBV9 and TRBJ1-3; 7 bases agree with TRBD1. The trim removed 0 bases at V and 2 bases at J, leaving 5 bases unmatched. CDR1 and CDR2 (germline): SGDLS, YYNGEE. The CDR3 is 16 amino acids. The CDR3 here is CASSVVAGQAGNTIYF. The CDR3 region has the DNA TGTGCCAGCAGCGTAGTCGCCGGACAGGCTGGAAACACCATATATTTT.

This clonotype appeared many times. This chain links TRBV29-1 with TRBJ2-1, with TRBD1 matching over 10 bases. The V gene's germline CDR1 is SQVTM and CDR2 ANQGSEA. V trimming: 6 bases; J trimming: 2 bases; junction bases outside the gene matches: 7. CDR3 length: 15 amino acids. The CDR3 sequence: CSVRQDRGTYNEQFF. CDR3 coding DNA: TGCAGCGTACGGCAGGACAGGGGGACCTACAATGAGCAGTTCTTC.

This sequence joins TRBV4-2 and TRBJ1-1, with D maybe TRBD1 (6 bases). Per the germline V gene, CDR1 is LGHNA and CDR2 is YNFKEQ. With 7 bases removed from V and 1 base from J, the gap between germline ends came to 10 bases. This CDR3 comprises 13 residues. CDR3 nucleotide sequence: TGTGCCAGCAAGGAGGGGGGGAACACTGAAGCTTTCTTT. Translation: CASKEGGNTEAFF.

The V and J genes are TRBV7-2 and TRBJ2-7; 7 nucleotides align to TRBD1. Looked up from germline, CDR1 is SGHTA and CDR2 is FQGNSA. This CDR3 is 16 amino acids long. V trimming: 1 base; J trimming: 3 bases; junction bases outside the gene matches: 9. CDR3 nucleotide sequence: TGTGCCAGCAGCTTAGTTGAGGCAGGGGGTTTCTACGAGCAGTACTTC. Its protein is CASSLVEAGGFYEQYF.

The chain employs TRBV20-1 and TRBJ1-5; TRBD1 matches at 7 bases. Germline V gene lookup returns CDR1 DFQATT and CDR2 SNEGSKA (reference sequence). The J segment lost 3 bases and the V segment lost 2 bases, leaving 7 bases of the junction unmatched. The CDR3 extends over 15 amino acids. The CDR3 bases are TGCAGTGCTAGATCGGACAGGATTCTCAATCAGCCCCAGCATTTT. Protein sequence: CSARSDRILNQPQHF.

The V call is TRBV7-9, the J call TRBJ2-1, with a weak D call TRBD1 (6 bases). Trimming shortened V by 2 bases and J by 9 bases, and 11 bases separated the two germline ends. The germline gives CDR1 SEHNR, CDR2 FQNEAQ (reference sequence). CDR3 length: 13 residues. CDR3 sequence: CASSLTTGTEQFF. The CDR3 DNA reads as TGTGCCAGCAGCTTAACGACAGGCACTGAGCAGTTCTTC.

The V call is TRBV7-8, the J call TRBJ2-1; D is tentatively TRBD1 or TRBD2 (5 bases each). Between the trimmed V and J ends, which lost 0 bases and 7 bases, there was a span of 13 bases. This CDR3 contains 15 residues. Germline CDR1 is SGHVS and CDR2 is FQNEAQ. CDR3 DNA: TGTGCCAGCAGCTTAGCCGGGGCCCGGGATAATGAGCAGTTCTTC. Encoded protein: CASSLAGARDNEQFF.

The chain uses TRBV6-1 and TRBJ2-1, with 10 positions matching TRBD2. The ends lost 2 bases at V and 0 bases at J; junction bases unmatched: 13. The CDR3 contains 20 residues. Germline CDR1 and CDR2: MNHNS and SASEGT. The CDR3 loop is CASSEIMGLAIFSSYNEQFF. CDR3 coding DNA: TGTGCCAGCAGTGAAATAATGGGACTAGCGATCTTTAGCTCCTACAATGAGCAGTTCTTC.

This clonotype showed up just a few times. This rearrangement joins TRBV5-1 to TRBJ1-3; no clear D gene. Trimming took off 4 bases at V and 0 bases at J, with 11 bases between the two ends. Germline V gene data show CDR1 as SGHRS and CDR2 as YFSETQ. This CDR3 contains 15 residues. The CDR3 nucleotides are TGCGCCAGCAGCCCACCGGGATACTCTGGAAACACCATATATTTT. The encoded protein is CASSPPGYSGNTIYF.

In this sample, this clonotype turned up many times. The V and J genes are TRBV14 and TRBJ2-5; D may be TRBD1 (6 bases). The germline gives CDR1 SGHDN, CDR2 FVKESK. The CDR3 runs 16 residues. Between the trimmed V and J ends, which lost 1 base and 3 bases, there was a span of 15 bases. This CDR3 reads CASSQGAGEPKETQYF. DNA of the CDR3: TGTGCCAGCAGCCAAGGGGCAGGGGAGCCCAAAGAGACCCAGTACTTC.

The chain has TRBV28 and TRBJ1-5, with 9 bases lining up with TRBD1. J was trimmed by 5 bases and V by 7 bases; bases with no gene match: 21. Germline values: CDR1 MDHEN, CDR2 SYDVKM. This CDR3 has 19 amino acids. DNA of the CDR3: TGTGCCAGCATAAAGGTGGTTGGACAGGGGCGGATGGGGTATCAGCCCCAGCATTTT. The encoded protein is CASIKVVGQGRMGYQPQHF.

This clonotype came up a few times. The J gene is TRBJ2-1, the V gene TRBV5-1; TRBD1 matches at 9 bases. The germline gives CDR1 SGHRS, CDR2 YFSETQ. V shed 4 bases and J 4 bases; nucleotides not matched to a gene: 6. This CDR3 is built from 15 residues. In nucleotides, the CDR3 is TGCGCCAGCAGCGCAGGACAGGGGCTGTACAATGAGCAGTTCTTC. It encodes CASSAGQGLYNEQFF.

In this sample, this clonotype turned up a few times. The chain carries TRBV4-3 and TRBJ2-1; 8 nucleotides line up with TRBD2. J lost 3 bases, V lost 3 bases, and 7 bases had no gene match. The CDR3 runs to 16 residues. Germline CDR1 is LGHNA and CDR2 is YSLEER. The CDR3 loop reads CASSHNLLAGYNEQFF. In nucleotides, the CDR3 is TGCGCCAGCAGCCACAACCTCCTAGCGGGCTACAATGAGCAGTTCTTC.

V usage is TRBV12-3 or TRBV12-4 and J usage is TRBJ2-7; unclear D gene. This CDR3 comprises 15 residues. Trimming removed 7 bases from V and 2 bases from J, with 18 bases in between. DNA of the CDR3: TGTGCCAGCAAGTCCTCCCTGTCGTCCCCCTACGAGCAGTACTTC. It codes for CASKSSLSSPYEQYF.

The rearrangement links TRBV7-2 to TRBJ2-7, with 9 bases that match TRBD2. Trimming cost V 2 bases and J 3 bases; bases outside gene matches: 8. There are 16 residues in the CDR3. Germline-derived CDR1 and CDR2 are SGHTA and FQGNSA. CDR3 DNA sequence: TGTGCCAGCAGCTTAATGCCTAGCGGGGTGAACTACGAGCAGTACTTC. Its protein is CASSLMPSGVNYEQYF.

The chain's CDR3 is CASSQSGDRGHEQYF. Here the CDR3 DNA reads TGCGCCAGCAGTCAATCTGGAGACAGGGGGCACGAGCAGTACTTC. The chain couples TRBV23-1 to TRBJ2-7, with TRBD1 identical over 10 bases. TRBV23-1 is an ORF; its function is uncertain. J lost 5 bases, V lost 0 bases, and 4 bases had no gene match. The CDR3 is 15 amino acids.

V is TRBV28 and J is TRBJ2-7; 11 bases map to TRBD1. CDR3 length: 16 residues. CDR1 is MDHEN and CDR2 is SYDVKM in the germline V gene. Trimming removed 5 bases from V and 3 bases from J; junction bases left unmatched: 9. Here the CDR3 DNA reads TGTGCCAGCAGTCCCTCCGGGACAGGGGGAGACTACGAGCAGTACTTC. This sequence encodes CASSPSGTGGDYEQYF.

A few counts support this clonotype. V usage is TRBV20-1 and J usage is TRBJ1-1; D unclear. The germline gives CDR1 DFQATT, CDR2 SNEGSKA (reference sequence). CDR3 length: 14 residues. Between the trimmed V and J ends, which lost 1 base and 3 bases, there was a span of 12 bases. The CDR3, as DNA: TGCAGTGCTAGAGCTATAATAGGGTACACTGAAGCTTTCTTT. Protein sequence: CSARAIIGYTEAFF.

In its sample, this clonotype was seen a few times. This sequence joins TRBV28 and TRBJ2-5; D is undetermined. Germline values: CDR1 MDHEN, CDR2 SYDVKM. The CDR3 consists of 13 residues. Trimming pared 6 bases from V and 4 bases from J, leaving 12 bases between. The DNA of the CDR3 is TGTGCCAGCAGAAGGGATTATATAGAGACCCAGTACTTC. This translates into CASRRDYIETQYF.

The rearrangement uses TRBV20-1 and TRBJ2-7, with 9 bases aligning to TRBD1. Germline assignment: CDR1 DFQATT and CDR2 SNEGSKA (reference sequence). This CDR3 comprises 13 residues. J was trimmed by 5 bases and V by 2 bases; bases with no gene match: 4. Here the CDR3 DNA reads TGCAGTGCTAGACCGGACAGGGGAGACGAGCAGTACTTC. Its translation is CSARPDRGDEQYF.